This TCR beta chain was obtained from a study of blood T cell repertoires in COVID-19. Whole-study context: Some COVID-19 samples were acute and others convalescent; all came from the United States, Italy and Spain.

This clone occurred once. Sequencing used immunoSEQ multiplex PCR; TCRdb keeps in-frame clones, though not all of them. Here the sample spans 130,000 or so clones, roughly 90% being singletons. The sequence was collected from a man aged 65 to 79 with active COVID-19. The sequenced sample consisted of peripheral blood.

This CDR3 reads CASSPETSGSEQYF. CDR3 DNA: TGCGCCAGCAGCCCTGAGACTAGCGGGAGCGAGCAGTACTTC. The rearrangement uses TRBV5-1 and TRBJ2-7; 12 nucleotides agree with TRBD2. With 4 bases clipped from V and 6 bases from J, the junction kept 5 bases outside the gene matches. Germline V lookup: CDR1 SGHRS, CDR2 YFSETQ. CDR3 length: 14 amino acids.